Given below is one T cell receptor (beta chain) in context. These data belong to a study of T cell changes during pregnancy in multiple sclerosis. Losses at the gene ends were 10 bases for V and 0 bases for J; bases not matched to a gene: 1. The germline CDR1 and CDR2 sequences are WNHNN and SYGVQD (reference sequence). The CDR3 extends over 13 amino acids. The method was immunoSEQ multiplex PCR; TCRdb's version includes in-frame clones alone and lacks a portion of them. Of 13,000 to 15,000 clones in the sample, approximately 95% were seen once. The source was peripheral blood, collected in the second trimester of pregnancy. This chain connects TRBV10-1 to TRBJ1-5; 9 nucleotides match TRBD1. The origin of this receptor is a female donor in good health, enrolled as a control in a pregnancy study. The CDR3 DNA is TGCGCCAACAGGGGGCATAGCAATCAGCCCCAGCATTTT. It yields the protein CANRGHSNQPQHF.